Listed below are T cell receptor beta chains from one sample, sequenced in a study of technical replicates of blood from a handful of donors. Profiling relied on immunoSEQ multiplex PCR, and the TCRdb table lists in-frame clones only, not all of them. The repertoire holds over 55,000 clones, with approximately 86% as singletons. Sequenced: PBMCs. The receptors originated from a human donor in good health. Some clones in this sample may be carry-over from other donors' samples. The CDR3 runs from the conserved cysteine through the conserved F or W. A D gene is named only where the DNA matches it firmly. Some rows have no size entry. The others give once, few or many, or a class for an expanded clone.

cdr3_aa: CASSQSANRQYF
cdr3_nt: TGTGCCAGCAGCCAATCCGCTAATCGGCAGTACTTC
v_call: TRBV14
j_call: TRBJ2-7
clone_size: NA
d_call: NA

cdr3_aa: CASTKRAGLLQETQYF
cdr3_nt: TGTGCCAGCACTAAAAGGGCAGGGCTGTTACAAGAGACCCAGTACTTC
v_call: TRBV7-2
j_call: TRBJ2-5
clone_size: NA
d_call: NA

cdr3_aa: CATSREDRGRQPQHF
cdr3_nt: TGTGCCACCAGCAGAGAGGACAGGGGGCGTCAGCCCCAGCATTTT
v_call: TRBV15
j_call: TRBJ1-5
clone_size: NA
d_call: TRBD1

cdr3_aa: CASSESNLVGGYTF
cdr3_nt: TGTGCCAGCAGTGAATCCAACCTAGTCGGTGGCTACACCTTC
v_call: TRBV25-1
j_call: TRBJ1-2
clone_size: NA
d_call: NA

cdr3_aa: CASSLTFDTDTQYF
cdr3_nt: TGCGCCAGCAGCTTGACTTTTGACACAGATACGCAGTATTTT
v_call: TRBV5-1
j_call: TRBJ2-3
clone_size: NA
d_call: NA

cdr3_aa: CASSQPRDRGSGANVLTF
cdr3_nt: TGCGCCAGCAGCCAACCCCGGGACAGAGGCTCTGGGGCCAACGTCCTGACTTTC
v_call: TRBV4-1
j_call: TRBJ2-6
clone_size: NA
d_call: TRBD1

cdr3_aa: CASSELEQTQYF
cdr3_nt: TGTGCCAGCAGTGAACTAGAACAGACCCAGTACTTC
v_call: TRBV2
j_call: TRBJ2-5
clone_size: once
d_call: NA

cdr3_aa: CASSPGVAGETQYF
cdr3_nt: TGTGCCAGCAGCCCAGGGGTAGCTGGAGAGACCCAGTACTTC
v_call: TRBV7-3
j_call: TRBJ2-5
clone_size: NA
d_call: NA

cdr3_aa: CASRGPGQGFEKLFF
cdr3_nt: TGTGCCAGCCGGGGTCCGGGACAGGGATTTGAAAAACTGTTTTTT
v_call: TRBV2
j_call: TRBJ1-4
clone_size: NA
d_call: TRBD1

cdr3_aa: CASSLAEGQARDF
cdr3_nt: TGTGCCAGCAGCTTAGCCGAAGGACAAGCTAGAGATTTT
v_call: TRBV7-9
j_call: TRBJ1-3
clone_size: few
d_call: NA

cdr3_aa: CASSATGTVYGYTF
cdr3_nt: TGTGCCAGCTCAGCTACCGGGACAGTCTATGGCTACACCTTC
v_call: TRBV18
j_call: TRBJ1-2
clone_size: NA
d_call: TRBD1

cdr3_aa: CASSPGRSGSTGELFF
cdr3_nt: TGTGCCAGCAGCCCGGGTCGTAGCGGGAGTACCGGGGAGCTGTTTTTT
v_call: TRBV5-8
j_call: TRBJ2-2
clone_size: NA
d_call: TRBD2

cdr3_aa: CASSFGVNEKLFF
cdr3_nt: TGTGCCAGCAGTTTTGGAGTCAATGAAAAACTGTTTTTT
v_call: TRBV6-6
j_call: TRBJ1-4
clone_size: once
d_call: NA

cdr3_aa: CASSQDLVAGVLNF
cdr3_nt: TGCGCCAGCAGCCAAGATCTGGTGGCAGGGGTGTTAAACTTC
v_call: TRBV4-3
j_call: TRBJ2-7
clone_size: NA
d_call: NA

cdr3_aa: CASREEGRYGYTF
cdr3_nt: TGTGCCAGCAGGGAGGAGGGGCGGTATGGCTACACCTTC
v_call: TRBV6-1
j_call: TRBJ1-2
clone_size: NA
d_call: NA

cdr3_aa: CASSRGLAGGQMQYF
cdr3_nt: TGTGCCAGCAGCCGAGGACTAGCGGGGGGGCAGATGCAGTATTTT
v_call: TRBV7-2
j_call: TRBJ2-3
clone_size: NA
d_call: TRBD2

cdr3_aa: CASSPDRVLNEQYF
cdr3_nt: TGTGCCAGCAGCCCGGACAGGGTACTGAACGAGCAGTACTTC
v_call: TRBV7-2
j_call: TRBJ2-7
clone_size: NA
d_call: TRBD1

cdr3_aa: CASSVRGGPFEQYF
cdr3_nt: TGTGCCAGCAGCGTACGGGGGGGCCCCTTTGAGCAGTACTTC
v_call: TRBV9
j_call: TRBJ2-7
clone_size: NA
d_call: TRBD2

cdr3_aa: CASSPDRAGNTIYF
cdr3_nt: TGTGCCAGCAGCCCGGACAGGGCTGGAAACACCATATATTTT
v_call: TRBV7-9
j_call: TRBJ1-3
clone_size: NA
d_call: TRBD1

cdr3_aa: CASSIVYVDSMNTEAFF
cdr3_nt: TGTGCCAGTAGTATCGTATATGTGGACAGCATGAACACTGAAGCTTTCTTT
v_call: TRBV19
j_call: TRBJ1-1
clone_size: NA
d_call: NA

cdr3_aa: CASSPGLAGWADTQYF
cdr3_nt: TGCGCCAGCAGCCCAGGACTAGCGGGGTGGGCAGATACGCAGTATTTT
v_call: TRBV5-1
j_call: TRBJ2-3
clone_size: NA
d_call: TRBD2

cdr3_aa: CASSIEDTNQPQHF
cdr3_nt: TGTGCCAGTAGTATAGAGGACACCAATCAGCCCCAGCATTTT
v_call: TRBV19
j_call: TRBJ1-5
clone_size: NA
d_call: NA

cdr3_aa: CASSAGQGGFEQYF
cdr3_nt: TGTGCCAGCAGTGCAGGGCAGGGAGGCTTCGAGCAGTACTTC
v_call: TRBV2
j_call: TRBJ2-7
clone_size: NA
d_call: NA

cdr3_aa: CASSVDVGSSGNTIYF
cdr3_nt: TGTGCCAGCAGCGTAGATGTAGGGAGCTCTGGAAACACCATATATTTT
v_call: TRBV9
j_call: TRBJ1-3
clone_size: NA
d_call: NA

cdr3_aa: CASSAYRRVDTGELFF
cdr3_nt: TGTGCCAGCAGCGCTTATAGGAGGGTCGACACCGGGGAGCTGTTTTTT
v_call: TRBV11-2
j_call: TRBJ2-2
clone_size: NA
d_call: NA

cdr3_aa: CASSENISYEQYF
cdr3_nt: TGCGCCAGCAGTGAAAACATCAGCTACGAGCAGTACTTC
v_call: TRBV10-1
j_call: TRBJ2-7
clone_size: NA
d_call: NA